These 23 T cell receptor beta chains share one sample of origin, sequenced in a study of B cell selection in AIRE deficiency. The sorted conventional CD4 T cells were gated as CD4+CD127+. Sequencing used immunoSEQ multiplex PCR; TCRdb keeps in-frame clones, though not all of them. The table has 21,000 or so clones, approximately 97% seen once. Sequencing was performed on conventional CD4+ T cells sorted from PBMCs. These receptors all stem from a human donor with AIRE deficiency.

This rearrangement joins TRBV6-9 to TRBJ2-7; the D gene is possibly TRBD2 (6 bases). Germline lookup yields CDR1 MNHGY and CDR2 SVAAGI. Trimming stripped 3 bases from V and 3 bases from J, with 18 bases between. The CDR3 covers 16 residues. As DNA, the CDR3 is TGTGCCAGCAGTTACTCCCCTAGGGAGGCGCACTACGAGCAGTACTTC. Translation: CASSYSPREAHYEQYF.

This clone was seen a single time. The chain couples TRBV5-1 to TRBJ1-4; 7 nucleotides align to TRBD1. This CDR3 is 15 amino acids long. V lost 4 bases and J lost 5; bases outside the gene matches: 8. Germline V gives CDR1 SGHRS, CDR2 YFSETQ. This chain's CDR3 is CASSPTGWSNEKLFF. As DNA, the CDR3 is TGCGCCAGCAGCCCGACAGGGTGGTCGAATGAAAAACTGTTTTTT.

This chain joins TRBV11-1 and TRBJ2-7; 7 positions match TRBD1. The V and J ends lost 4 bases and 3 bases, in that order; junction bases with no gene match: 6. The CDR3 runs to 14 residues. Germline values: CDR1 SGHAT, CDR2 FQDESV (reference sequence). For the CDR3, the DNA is TGTGCCAGCAGCTCCTCCCGGGACAGCTACGAGCAGTACTTC. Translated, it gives CASSSSRDSYEQYF.

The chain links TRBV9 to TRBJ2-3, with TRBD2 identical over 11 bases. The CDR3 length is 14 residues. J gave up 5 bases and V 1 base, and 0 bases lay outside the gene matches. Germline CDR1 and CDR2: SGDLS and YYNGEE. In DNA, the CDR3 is TGTGCCAGCAGCGTACTAGCGGGAGGAGATACGCAGTATTTT. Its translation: CASSVLAGGDTQYF.

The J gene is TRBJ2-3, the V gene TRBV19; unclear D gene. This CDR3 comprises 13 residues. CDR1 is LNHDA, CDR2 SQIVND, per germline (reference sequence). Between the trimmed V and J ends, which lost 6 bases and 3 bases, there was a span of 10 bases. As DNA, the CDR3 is TGTGCCAGTAGCCCTAGGGTGACAGATACGCAGTATTTT. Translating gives CASSPRVTDTQYF.

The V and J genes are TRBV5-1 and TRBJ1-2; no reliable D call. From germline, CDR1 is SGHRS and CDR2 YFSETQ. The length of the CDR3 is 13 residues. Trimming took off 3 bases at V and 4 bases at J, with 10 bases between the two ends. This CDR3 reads CASSWEGSYGYTF. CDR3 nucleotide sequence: TGCGCCAGCAGCTGGGAGGGATCCTATGGCTACACCTTC.

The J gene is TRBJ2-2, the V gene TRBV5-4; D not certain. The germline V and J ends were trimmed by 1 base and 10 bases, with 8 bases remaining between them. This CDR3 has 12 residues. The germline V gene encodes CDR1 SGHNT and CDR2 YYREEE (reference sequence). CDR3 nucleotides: TGTGCCAGCAGCTTGTGGGGAAAGGAGCTGTTTTTT. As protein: CASSLWGKELFF.

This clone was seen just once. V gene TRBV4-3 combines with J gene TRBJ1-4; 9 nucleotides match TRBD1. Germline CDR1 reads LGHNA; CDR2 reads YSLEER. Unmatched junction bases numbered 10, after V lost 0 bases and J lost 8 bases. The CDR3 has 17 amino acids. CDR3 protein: CASSQDYAGTGNEKLFF. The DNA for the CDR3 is TGCGCCAGCAGCCAAGACTATGCCGGGACAGGGAACGAAAAACTGTTTTTT.

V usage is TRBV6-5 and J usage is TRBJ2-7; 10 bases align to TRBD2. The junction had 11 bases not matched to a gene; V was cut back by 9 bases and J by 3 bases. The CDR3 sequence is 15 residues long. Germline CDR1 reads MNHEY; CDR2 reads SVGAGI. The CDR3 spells CASRVAGGANYEQYF. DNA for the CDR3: TGTGCCAGTCGAGTAGCGGGAGGCGCCAACTACGAGCAGTACTTC.

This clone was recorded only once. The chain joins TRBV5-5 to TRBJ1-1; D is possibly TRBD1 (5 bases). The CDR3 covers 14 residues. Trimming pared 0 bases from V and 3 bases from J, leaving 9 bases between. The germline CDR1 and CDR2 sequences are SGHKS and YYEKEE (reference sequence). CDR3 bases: TGTGCCAGCAGCTTGGGTGGGGGGGACACTGAAGCTTTCTTT. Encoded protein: CASSLGGGDTEAFF.

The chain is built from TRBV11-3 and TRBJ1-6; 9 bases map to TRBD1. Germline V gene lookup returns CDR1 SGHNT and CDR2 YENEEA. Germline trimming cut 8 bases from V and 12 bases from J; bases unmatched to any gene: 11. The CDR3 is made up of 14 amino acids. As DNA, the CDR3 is TGTGCCAGCGGGTCGACCGGGACAGGGATACCCCTCCACTTT. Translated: CASGSTGTGIPLHF.

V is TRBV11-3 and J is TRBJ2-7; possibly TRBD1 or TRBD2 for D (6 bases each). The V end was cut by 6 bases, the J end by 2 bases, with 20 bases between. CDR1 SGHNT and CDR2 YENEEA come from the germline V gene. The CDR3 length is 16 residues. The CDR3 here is CASSKGGGGVAYEQYF. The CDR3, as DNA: TGTGCCAGCAGTAAAGGGGGAGGAGGGGTCGCCTACGAGCAGTACTTC.

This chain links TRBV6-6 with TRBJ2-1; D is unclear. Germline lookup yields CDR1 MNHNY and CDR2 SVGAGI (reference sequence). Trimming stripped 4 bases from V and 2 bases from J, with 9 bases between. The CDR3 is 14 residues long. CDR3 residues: CASSSAAAYNEQFF. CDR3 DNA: TGTGCCAGCAGTTCGGCTGCCGCCTACAATGAGCAGTTCTTC.

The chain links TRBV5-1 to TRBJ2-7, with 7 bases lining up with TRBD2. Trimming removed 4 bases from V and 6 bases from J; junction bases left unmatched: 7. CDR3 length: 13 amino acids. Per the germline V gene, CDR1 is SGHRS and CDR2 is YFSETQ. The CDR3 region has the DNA TGCGCCAGCAGCCCGGGAGGCCTTCTCGAGCAGTACTTC. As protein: CASSPGGLLEQYF.

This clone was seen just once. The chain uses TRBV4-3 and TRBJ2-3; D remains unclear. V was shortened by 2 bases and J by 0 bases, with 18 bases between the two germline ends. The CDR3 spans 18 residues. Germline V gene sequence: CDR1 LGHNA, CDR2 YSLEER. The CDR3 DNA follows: TGCGCCAGCAGCCAAAACCCCCTGACTGACTCTAGCACAGATACGCAGTATTTT. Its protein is CASSQNPLTDSSTDTQYF.

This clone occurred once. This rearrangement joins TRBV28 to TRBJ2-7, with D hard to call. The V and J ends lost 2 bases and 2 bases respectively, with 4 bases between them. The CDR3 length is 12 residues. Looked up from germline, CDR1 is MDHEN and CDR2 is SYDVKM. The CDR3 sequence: CASSLQTYEQYF. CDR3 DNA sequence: TGTGCCAGCAGTTTACAGACCTACGAGCAGTACTTC. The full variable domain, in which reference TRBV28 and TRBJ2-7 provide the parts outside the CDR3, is DVKVTQSSRYLVKRTGEKVFLECVQDMDHENMFWYRQDPGLGLRLIYFSYDVKMKEKGDIPEGYSVSREKKERFSLILESASTNQTSMYLCASSLQTYEQYFGPGTRLTVT.

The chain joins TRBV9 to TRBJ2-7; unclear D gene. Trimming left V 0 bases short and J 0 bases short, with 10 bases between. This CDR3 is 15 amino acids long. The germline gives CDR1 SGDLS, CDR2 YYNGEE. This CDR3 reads CASSVGTYSSYEQYF. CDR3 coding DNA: TGTGCCAGCAGCGTAGGGACGTACAGCTCCTACGAGCAGTACTTC.

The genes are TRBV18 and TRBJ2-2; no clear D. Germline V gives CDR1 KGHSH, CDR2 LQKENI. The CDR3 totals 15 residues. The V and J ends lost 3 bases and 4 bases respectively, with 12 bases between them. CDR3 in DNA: TGTGCCAGCTCACCGGCGGTAGCTGGCACCGGGGAGCTGTTTTTT. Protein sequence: CASSPAVAGTGELFF.

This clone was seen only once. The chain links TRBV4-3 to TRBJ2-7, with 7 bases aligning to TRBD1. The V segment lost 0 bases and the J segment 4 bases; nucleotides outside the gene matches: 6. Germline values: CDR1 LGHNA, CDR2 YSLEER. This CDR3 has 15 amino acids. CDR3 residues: CASSQDRGGAYEQYF. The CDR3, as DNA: TGCGCCAGCAGCCAAGATCGAGGGGGCGCATACGAGCAGTACTTC.

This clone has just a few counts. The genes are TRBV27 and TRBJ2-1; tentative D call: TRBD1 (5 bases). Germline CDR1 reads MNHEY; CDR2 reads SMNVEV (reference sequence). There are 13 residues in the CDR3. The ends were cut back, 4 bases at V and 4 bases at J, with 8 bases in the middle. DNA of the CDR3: TGTGCCAGCAGTTACAAGGGGTACAATGAGCAGTTCTTC. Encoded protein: CASSYKGYNEQFF.

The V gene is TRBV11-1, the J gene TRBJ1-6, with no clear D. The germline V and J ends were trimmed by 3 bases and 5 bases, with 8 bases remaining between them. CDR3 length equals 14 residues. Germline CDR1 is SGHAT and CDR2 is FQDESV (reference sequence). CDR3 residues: CASSFGGDNSPLHF. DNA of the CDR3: TGTGCCAGCAGCTTTGGAGGAGATAATTCACCCCTCCACTTT.

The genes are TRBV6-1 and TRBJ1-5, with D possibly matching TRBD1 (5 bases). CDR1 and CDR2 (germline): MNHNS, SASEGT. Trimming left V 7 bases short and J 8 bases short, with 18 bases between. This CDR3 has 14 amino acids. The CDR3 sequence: CASTDRQTSEPQHF. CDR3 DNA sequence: TGTGCCAGCACTGACCGACAGACCTCGGAGCCCCAGCATTTT.

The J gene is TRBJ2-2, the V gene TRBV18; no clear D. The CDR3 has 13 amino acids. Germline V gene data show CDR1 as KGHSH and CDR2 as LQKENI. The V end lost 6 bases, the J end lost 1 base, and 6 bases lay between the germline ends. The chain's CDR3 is CASSSLNTGELFF. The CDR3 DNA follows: TGTGCCAGCTCGTCGCTGAACACCGGGGAGCTGTTTTTT.